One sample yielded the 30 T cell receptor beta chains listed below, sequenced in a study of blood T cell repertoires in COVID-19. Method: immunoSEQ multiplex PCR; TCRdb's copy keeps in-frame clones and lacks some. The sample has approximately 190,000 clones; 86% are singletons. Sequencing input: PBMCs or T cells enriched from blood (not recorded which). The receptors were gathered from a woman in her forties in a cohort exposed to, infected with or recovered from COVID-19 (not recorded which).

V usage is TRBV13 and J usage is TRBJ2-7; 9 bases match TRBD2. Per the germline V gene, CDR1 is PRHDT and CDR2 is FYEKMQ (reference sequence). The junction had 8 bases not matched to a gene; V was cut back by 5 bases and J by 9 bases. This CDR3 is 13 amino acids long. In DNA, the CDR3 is TGTGCCAGCAGCCGTAGCGGGAGTTTAATGCAGTACTTC. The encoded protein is CASSRSGSLMQYF. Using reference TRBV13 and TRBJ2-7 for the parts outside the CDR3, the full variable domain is AAGVIQSPRHLIKEKRETATLKCYPIPRHDTVYWYQQGPGQDPQFLISFYEKMQSDKGSIPDRFSAQQFSDYHSELNMSSLELGDSALYFCASSRSGSLMQYFGPGTRLTVT.

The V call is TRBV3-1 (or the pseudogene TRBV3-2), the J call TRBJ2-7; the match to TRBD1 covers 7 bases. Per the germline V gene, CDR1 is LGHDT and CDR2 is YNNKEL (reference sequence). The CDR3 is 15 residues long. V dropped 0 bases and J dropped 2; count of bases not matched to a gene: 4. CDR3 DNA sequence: TGTGCCAGCAGCCAAGAAAACAGGGGCGCCTACGAGCAGTACTTC. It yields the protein CASSQENRGAYEQYF.

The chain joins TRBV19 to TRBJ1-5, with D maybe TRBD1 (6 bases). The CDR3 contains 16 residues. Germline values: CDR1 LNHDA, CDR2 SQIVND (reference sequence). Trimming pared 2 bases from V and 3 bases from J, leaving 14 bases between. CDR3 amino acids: CASSIIRGPANQPQHF. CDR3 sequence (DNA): TGTGCCAGTAGTATAATCAGGGGACCCGCCAATCAGCCCCAGCATTTT.

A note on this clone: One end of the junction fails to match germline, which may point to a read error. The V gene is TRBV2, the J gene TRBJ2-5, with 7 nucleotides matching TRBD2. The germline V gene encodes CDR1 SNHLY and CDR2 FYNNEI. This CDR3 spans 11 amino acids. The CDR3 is CASSESATSDF. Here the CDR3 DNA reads TGTGCCAGCAGTGAATCGGCTACTAGCGACTTC. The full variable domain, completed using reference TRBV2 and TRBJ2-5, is EPEVTQTPSHQVTQMGQEVILRCVPISNHLYFYWYRQILGQKVEFLVSFYNNEISEKSEIFDDQFSVERPDGSNFTLKIRSTKLEDSAMYFCASSESATSDFGPGTRLLVL.

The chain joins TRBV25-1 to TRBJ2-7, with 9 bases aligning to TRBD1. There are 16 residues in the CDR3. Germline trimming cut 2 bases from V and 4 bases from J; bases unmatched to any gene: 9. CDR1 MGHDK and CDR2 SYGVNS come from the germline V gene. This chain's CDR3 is CASSELKRDRVYEQYF. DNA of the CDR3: TGTGCCAGCAGTGAACTAAAACGGGACAGGGTGTACGAGCAGTACTTC.

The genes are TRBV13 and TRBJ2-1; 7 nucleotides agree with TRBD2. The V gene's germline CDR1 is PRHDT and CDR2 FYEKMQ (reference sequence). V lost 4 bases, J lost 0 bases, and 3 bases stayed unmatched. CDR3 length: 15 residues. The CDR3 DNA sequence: TGTGCCAGCAGCTCCGGGGGGAGCTCCTACAATGAGCAGTTCTTC. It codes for CASSSGGSSYNEQFF.

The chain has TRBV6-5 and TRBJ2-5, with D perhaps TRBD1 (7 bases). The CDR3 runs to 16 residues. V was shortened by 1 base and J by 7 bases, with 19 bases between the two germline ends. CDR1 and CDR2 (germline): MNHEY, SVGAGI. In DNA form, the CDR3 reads TGTGCCAGCAGTTACTGGCCTAGGGGGCGGGAAGGGACCCAGTACTTC. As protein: CASSYWPRGREGTQYF.

This chain's CDR3 is CASSPPSRGYTF. DNA of the CDR3: TGTGCCAGCTCACCGCCGTCCCGGGGCTACACCTTC. The gene calls are TRBV18 and TRBJ1-2; no clear D. V gave up 3 bases and J gave up 8 bases, with 10 bases separating them. The CDR3 runs 12 residues. CDR1 KGHSH and CDR2 LQKENI come from the germline V gene. The whole variable domain, filled in from reference TRBV18 and TRBJ1-2, reads NAGVMQNPRHLVRRRGQEARLRCSPMKGHSHVYWYRQLPEEGLKFMVYLQKENIIDESGMPKERFSAEFPKEGPSILRIQQVVRGDSAAYFCASSPPSRGYTFGSGTRLTVV.

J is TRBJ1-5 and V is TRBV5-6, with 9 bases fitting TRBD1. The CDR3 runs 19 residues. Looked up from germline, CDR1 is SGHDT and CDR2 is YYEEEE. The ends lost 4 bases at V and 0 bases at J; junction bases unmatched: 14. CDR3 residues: CASSRRPQGAGYSNQPQHF. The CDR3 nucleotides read TGTGCCAGCAGCCGCAGACCACAGGGGGCCGGCTATAGCAATCAGCCCCAGCATTTT.

The DNA for the CDR3 is TGCGCCAGCAGCCAAGGTTCGCAGGGAGGCGAGCAGTACTTC. It specifies CASSQGSQGGEQYF. V usage is TRBV4-1 and J usage is TRBJ2-7; weak D call: TRBD2 (6 bases). The CDR3 has 14 residues. The V end was cut by 1 base, the J end by 6 bases, with 13 bases between. Per germline, CDR1 MGHRA and CDR2 YSYEKL.

The CDR3 here is CASNGLAGGTGELFF. The CDR3 nucleotides are TGTGCCAGCAACGGACTAGCGGGAGGAACCGGGGAGCTGTTTTTT. The chain employs TRBV6-1 and TRBJ2-2, with 14 bases that match TRBD2. The CDR3 has 15 amino acids. V lost 7 bases to trimming and J lost 5 bases; unmatched junction nucleotides: 3. The germline V gene has CDR1 MNHNS and CDR2 SASEGT.

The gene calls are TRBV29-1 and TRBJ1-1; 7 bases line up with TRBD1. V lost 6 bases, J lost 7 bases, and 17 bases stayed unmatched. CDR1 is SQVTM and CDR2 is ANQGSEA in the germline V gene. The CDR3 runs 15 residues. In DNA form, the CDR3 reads TGCAGCGTCGCCGGGACAGAGATGGGGAGCGTTGAAGCTTTCTTT. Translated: CSVAGTEMGSVEAFF. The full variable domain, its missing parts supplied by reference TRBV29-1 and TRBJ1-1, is SAVISQKPSRDICQRGTSLTIQCQVDSQVTMMFWYRQQPGQSLTLIATANQGSEATYESGFVIDKFPISRPNLTFSTLTVSNMSPEDSSIYLCSVAGTEMGSVEAFFGQGTRLTVV.

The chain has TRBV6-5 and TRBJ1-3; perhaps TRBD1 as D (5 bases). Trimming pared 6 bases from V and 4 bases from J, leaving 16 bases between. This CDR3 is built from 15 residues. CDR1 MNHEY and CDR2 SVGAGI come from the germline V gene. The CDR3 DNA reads TGTGCCAGCAGACAAAGTCGGGGGGGAGGAAACACCATATATTTT. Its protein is CASRQSRGGGNTIYF.

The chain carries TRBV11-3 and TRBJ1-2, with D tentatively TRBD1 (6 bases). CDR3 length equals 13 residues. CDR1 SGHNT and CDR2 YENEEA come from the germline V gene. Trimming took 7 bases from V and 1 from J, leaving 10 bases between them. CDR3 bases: TGTGCCAGCACCGGACAGCGTAACTATGGCTACACCTTC. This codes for CASTGQRNYGYTF.

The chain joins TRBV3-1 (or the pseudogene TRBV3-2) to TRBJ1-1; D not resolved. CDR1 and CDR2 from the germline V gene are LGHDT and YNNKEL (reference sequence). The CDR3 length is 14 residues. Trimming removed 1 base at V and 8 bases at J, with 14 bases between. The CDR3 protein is CASSQGTGIPEAFF. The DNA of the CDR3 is TGTGCCAGCAGCCAAGGAACGGGAATACCCGAAGCTTTCTTT.

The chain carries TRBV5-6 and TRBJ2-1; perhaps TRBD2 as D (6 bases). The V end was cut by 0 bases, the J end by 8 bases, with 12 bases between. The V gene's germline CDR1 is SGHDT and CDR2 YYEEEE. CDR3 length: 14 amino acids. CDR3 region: CASSLAGLRHEQFF. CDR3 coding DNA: TGTGCCAGCAGCTTGGCGGGACTTCGGCATGAGCAGTTCTTC.

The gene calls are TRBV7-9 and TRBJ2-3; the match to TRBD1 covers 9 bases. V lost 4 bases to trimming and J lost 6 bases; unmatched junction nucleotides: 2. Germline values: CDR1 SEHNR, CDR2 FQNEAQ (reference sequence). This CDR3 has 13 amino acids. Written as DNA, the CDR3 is TGTGCCAGCAGCTCTGGACAGGGGGATACGCAGTATTTT. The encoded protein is CASSSGQGDTQYF.

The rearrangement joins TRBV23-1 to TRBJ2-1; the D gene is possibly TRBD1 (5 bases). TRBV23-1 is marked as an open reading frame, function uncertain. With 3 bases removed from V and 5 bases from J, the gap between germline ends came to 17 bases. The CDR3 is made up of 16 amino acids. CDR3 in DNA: TGCGCCAGCAGTCAGTCTTACAAGGGGCTAAACAATGAGCAGTTCTTC. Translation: CASSQSYKGLNNEQFF.

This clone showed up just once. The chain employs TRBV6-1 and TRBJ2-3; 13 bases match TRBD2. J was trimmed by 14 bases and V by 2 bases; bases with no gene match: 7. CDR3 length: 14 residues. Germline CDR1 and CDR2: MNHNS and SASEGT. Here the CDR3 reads CASSEFGLAGDGYF. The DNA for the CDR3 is TGTGCCAGCAGTGAATTCGGACTAGCGGGAGATGGGTATTTT.

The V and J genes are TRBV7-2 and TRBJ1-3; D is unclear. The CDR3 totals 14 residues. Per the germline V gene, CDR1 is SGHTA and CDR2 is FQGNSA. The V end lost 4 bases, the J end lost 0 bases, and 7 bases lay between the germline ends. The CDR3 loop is CASSYSVSGNTIYF. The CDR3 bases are TGTGCCAGCAGCTACTCGGTCTCTGGAAACACCATATATTTT. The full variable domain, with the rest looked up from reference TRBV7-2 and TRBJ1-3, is GAGVSQSPSNKVTEKGKDVELRCDPISGHTALYWYRQSLGQGLEFLIYFQGNSAPDKSGLPSDRFSAERTGGSVSTLTIQRTQQEDSAVYLCASSYSVSGNTIYFGEGSWLTVV.

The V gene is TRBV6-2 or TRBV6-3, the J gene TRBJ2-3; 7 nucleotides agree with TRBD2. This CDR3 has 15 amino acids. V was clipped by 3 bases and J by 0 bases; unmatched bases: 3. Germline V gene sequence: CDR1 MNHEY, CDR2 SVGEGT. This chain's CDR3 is CASSYLRGSTDTQYF. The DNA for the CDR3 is TGTGCCAGCAGTTATCTGCGGGGGAGCACAGATACGCAGTATTTT.

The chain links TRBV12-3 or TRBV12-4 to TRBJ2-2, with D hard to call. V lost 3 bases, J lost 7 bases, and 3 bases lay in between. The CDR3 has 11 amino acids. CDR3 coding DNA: TGTGCCAGCAGTTTCGGCGGGGAGCTGTTTTTT. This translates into CASSFGGELFF.

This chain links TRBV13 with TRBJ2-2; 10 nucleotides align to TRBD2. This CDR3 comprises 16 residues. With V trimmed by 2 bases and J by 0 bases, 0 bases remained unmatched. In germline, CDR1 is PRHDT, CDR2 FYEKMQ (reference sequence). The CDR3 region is CASSLTSGANTGELFF. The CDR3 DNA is TGTGCCAGCAGCTTAACTAGCGGGGCGAACACCGGGGAGCTGTTTTTT.

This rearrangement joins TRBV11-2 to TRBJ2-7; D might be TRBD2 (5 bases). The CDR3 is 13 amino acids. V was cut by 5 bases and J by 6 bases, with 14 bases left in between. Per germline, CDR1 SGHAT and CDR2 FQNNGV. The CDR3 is CASSEHGGGEQYF. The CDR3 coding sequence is TGTGCCAGCAGCGAACACGGAGGTGGCGAGCAGTACTTC.

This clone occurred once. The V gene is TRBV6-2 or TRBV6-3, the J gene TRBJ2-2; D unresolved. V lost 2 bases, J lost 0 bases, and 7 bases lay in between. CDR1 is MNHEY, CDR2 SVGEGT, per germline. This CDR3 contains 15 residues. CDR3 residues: CASSYLVANTGELFF. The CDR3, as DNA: TGTGCCAGCAGTTACCTAGTTGCGAACACCGGGGAGCTGTTTTTT.

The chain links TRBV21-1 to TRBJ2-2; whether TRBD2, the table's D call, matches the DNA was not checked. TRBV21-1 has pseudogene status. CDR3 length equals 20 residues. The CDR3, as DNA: TGTGCCAGCAGCATTAACCCGACTAGCGGCAAAAGGCGAGGCACCGGGGAGCTGTTTTTT. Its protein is CASSINPTSGKRRGTGELFF.

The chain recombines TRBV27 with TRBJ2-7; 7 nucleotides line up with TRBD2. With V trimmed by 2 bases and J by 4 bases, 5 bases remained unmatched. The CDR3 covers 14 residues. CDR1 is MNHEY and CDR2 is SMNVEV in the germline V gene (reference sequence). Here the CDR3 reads CASSLGGGKYEQYF. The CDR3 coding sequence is TGTGCCAGCAGTTTAGGGGGGGGGAAATACGAGCAGTACTTC.

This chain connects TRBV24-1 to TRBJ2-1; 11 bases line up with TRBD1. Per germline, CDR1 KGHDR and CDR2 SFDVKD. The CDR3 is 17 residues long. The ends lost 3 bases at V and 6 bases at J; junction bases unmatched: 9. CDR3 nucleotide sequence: TGTGCCACCAGTGATCCACCCCGGACAGGGGGCTCCAATGAGCAGTTCTTC. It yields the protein CATSDPPRTGGSNEQFF.

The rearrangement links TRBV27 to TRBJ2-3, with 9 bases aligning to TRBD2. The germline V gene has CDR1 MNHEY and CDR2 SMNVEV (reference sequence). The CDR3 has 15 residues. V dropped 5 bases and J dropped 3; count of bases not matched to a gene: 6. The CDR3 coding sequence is TGTGCCAGCAGTCCTAGCGGGATTCGGACAGATACGCAGTATTTT. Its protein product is CASSPSGIRTDTQYF.

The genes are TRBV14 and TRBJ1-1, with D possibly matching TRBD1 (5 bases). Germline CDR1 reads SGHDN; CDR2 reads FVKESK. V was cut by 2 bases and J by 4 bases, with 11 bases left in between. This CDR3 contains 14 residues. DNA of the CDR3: TGTGCCAGCAGCCAATTTGGGGGGTCCACTGAAGCTTTCTTT. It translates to CASSQFGGSTEAFF.